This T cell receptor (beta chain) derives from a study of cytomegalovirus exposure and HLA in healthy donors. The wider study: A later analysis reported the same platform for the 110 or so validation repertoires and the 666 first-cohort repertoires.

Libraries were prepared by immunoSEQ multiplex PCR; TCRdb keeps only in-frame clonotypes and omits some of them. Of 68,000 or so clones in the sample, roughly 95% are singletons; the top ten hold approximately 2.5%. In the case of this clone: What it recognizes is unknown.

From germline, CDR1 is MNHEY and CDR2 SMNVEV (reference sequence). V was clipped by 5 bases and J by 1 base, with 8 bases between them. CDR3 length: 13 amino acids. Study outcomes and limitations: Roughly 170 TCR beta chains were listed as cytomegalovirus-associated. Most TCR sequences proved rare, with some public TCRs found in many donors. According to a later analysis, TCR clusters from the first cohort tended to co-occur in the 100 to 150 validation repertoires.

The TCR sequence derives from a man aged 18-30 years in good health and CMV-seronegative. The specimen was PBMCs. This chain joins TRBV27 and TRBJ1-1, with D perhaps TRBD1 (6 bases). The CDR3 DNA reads TGTGCCAGCAGTGCACAGGGGAACACTGAAGCTTTCTTT. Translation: CASSAQGNTEAFF.